The source of this TCR beta chain is a study of cytomegalovirus exposure and HLA in healthy donors. The study's findings and limits: Some highly shared sequence variants likely arose as a pipeline artifact. Fewer than 20,000 TCR beta sequences were associated with HLA alleles at 0.05 false discovery rate in a later analysis.

PCR amplification relied on 60 Vbeta primers (plus 13 Jbeta primers). The table came from immunoSEQ multiplex PCR; TCRdb's copy has only in-frame clones and leaves some out. This sample has about 160,000 clones, with 60% to 80% found just once. To note about this clone: Its antigen remains unknown.

Material for sequencing was PBMCs. The sequence was collected from a woman between 50 and 59 years old in good health and CMV-seropositive.

CDR3: CASSLRLAGGHEQFF. DNA for the CDR3: TGTGCCAGCAGCCTCCGACTAGCGGGAGGTCATGAGCAGTTCTTC. J is TRBJ2-1 and V is TRBV7-8; 13 bases agree with TRBD2. The germline CDR1 and CDR2 sequences are SGHVS and FQNEAQ. This CDR3 region has 15 residues. With 5 bases clipped from V and 8 bases from J, the junction kept 6 bases outside the gene matches.